This is a list of T cell receptor beta chains from one sample in a study of shared clonotypes between healthy human individuals. The repertoire was sequenced with immunoSEQ multiplex PCR; TCRdb's copy has only in-frame clones and lacks some. The profile covers about 2 million clones, with less than 95% appearing a single time and roughly 1% taken by the ten largest. The specimen was naive CD8+ T cells sorted from blood. The receptors stem from a man between 18 and 35 years old in good health. Each CDR3 is given with its conserved first and last residue. D genes are given only for firm matches. Not all rows give a size; the values are once, few, many and, for expanded clones, a class.

.	TRBV4-1	.	TRBJ2-6	CASSQSFAPVSGANVLTF	TGCGCCAGCAGCCAGAGTTTCGCTCCGGTCTCTGGGGCCAACGTCCTGACTTTC
.	TRBV11-2	.	TRBJ1-2	CASSLGRVRGYTF	TGTGCCAGCAGCTTAGGCAGAGTCAGGGGCTACACCTTC
TRBD2	TRBV6-1	.	TRBJ2-3	CASTLAVYSTDTQYF	TGTGCCAGCACGCTAGCGGTTTATAGCACAGATACGCAGTATTTT
.	TRBV30	few	TRBJ1-1	CAWSVGGLLNTEAFF	TGTGCCTGGAGTGTGGGCGGACTCCTGAACACTGAAGCTTTCTTT
.	TRBV30	.	TRBJ2-1	CAWSQGWSYNEQFF	TGTGCCTGGAGCCAGGGGTGGTCCTACAATGAGCAGTTCTTC
.	TRBV7-2	.	TRBJ2-5	CASSLEGERETQYF	TGTGCCAGCAGCTTAGAGGGAGAGCGGGAGACCCAGTACTTC
.	TRBV28	.	TRBJ2-7	CASSSPPDGTYEQYF	TGTGCCAGCAGCTCCCCCCCGGACGGCACCTACGAGCAGTACTTC
.	TRBV7-2	.	TRBJ1-1	CASRPTGRAMNTEAFF	TGTGCCAGCAGACCAACGGGGAGGGCAATGAACACTGAAGCTTTCTTT
.	TRBV30	.	TRBJ2-3	CAWSIGADTQYF	TGTGCCTGGAGTATCGGAGCAGATACGCAGTATTTT
.	TRBV6-1	once	TRBJ1-2	CASSEAPVGTYGYTF	TGTGCCAGCAGTGAAGCGCCAGTGGGGACCTATGGCTACACCTTC
TRBD1	TRBV27	.	TRBJ1-1	CASSLYGRGLNTEAFF	TGTGCCAGCAGTTTATATGGCAGGGGGCTGAACACTGAAGCTTTCTTT
.	TRBV9	.	TRBJ1-4	CASSVGTSDEKLFF	TGTGCCAGCAGCGTCGGGACAAGTGATGAAAAACTGTTTTTT
.	TRBV28	.	TRBJ2-7	CASKEGGEAYEQYF	TGTGCCAGCAAAGAGGGGGGTGAGGCCTACGAGCAGTACTTC
TRBD2	TRBV11-2	.	TRBJ2-5	CASTHSAGGHQETQYF	TGTGCCAGCACACACTCAGCGGGGGGACACCAAGAGACCCAGTACTTC
.	TRBV2	few	TRBJ1-6	CASSDIGRNNSPLHF	TGTGCCAGCAGTGATATAGGTCGAAATAATTCACCCCTCCACTTT
.	TRBV9	.	TRBJ2-3	CASSVGVLAPTDTQYF	TGTGCCAGCAGCGTAGGTGTGCTAGCACCCACAGATACGCAGTATTTT
.	TRBV4-3	.	TRBJ2-7	CASSQDQTVPYEQYF	TGCGCCAGCAGCCAAGATCAGACAGTTCCCTACGAGCAGTACTTC
.	TRBV7-9	once	TRBJ2-1	CASTIAPSYNEQFF	TGTGCCAGCACTATAGCGCCTTCCTACAATGAGCAGTTCTTC
.	TRBV19	.	TRBJ2-2	CASTYGANTGELFF	TGTGCCAGTACTTACGGAGCGAACACCGGGGAGCTGTTTTTT
.	TRBV6-5	.	TRBJ2-2	CASSYSVTGELFF	TGTGCCAGCAGTTATAGCGTTACCGGGGAGCTGTTTTTT
.	TRBV28	.	TRBJ2-5	CASRRSLGQETQYF	TGTGCCAGCAGGAGGTCGTTGGGGCAAGAGACCCAGTACTTC
.	TRBV2	.	TRBJ2-1	CATGLSSYNEQFF	TGTGCCACGGGACTTAGCTCCTACAATGAGCAGTTCTTC
.	TRBV21-1	.	TRBJ2-7	CASSKTGTSGVTYEQYF	TGTGCCAGCAGCAAAACCGGGACTAGCGGGGTAACCTACGAGCAGTACTTC
TRBD2	TRBV4-1	.	TRBJ2-2	CASSQVGGREVNTGELFF	TGCGCCAGCAGCCAAGTAGGGGGGCGGGAGGTGAACACCGGGGAGCTGTTTTTT
.	TRBV5-6	.	TRBJ2-1	CASSDPENYNEQFF	TGTGCCAGCAGCGACCCCGAAAACTACAATGAGCAGTTCTTC
.	TRBV30	few	TRBJ1-1	CAWSHQNTEAFF	TGTGCCTGGAGCCACCAGAACACTGAAGCTTTCTTT
TRBD1	TRBV6-5	.	TRBJ1-2	CASSYLGTAYGYTF	TGTGCCAGCAGTTATCTCGGGACAGCCTATGGCTACACCTTC
.	TRBV27	once	TRBJ1-1	CASSLYPPYRLGNTEAFF	TGTGCCAGCAGTTTATACCCCCCCTACAGGTTGGGGAACACTGAAGCTTTCTTT
.	TRBV7-9	.	TRBJ1-4	CASSTYSSLANEKLFF	TGTGCCAGCAGCACCTATTCAAGTTTAGCTAATGAAAAACTGTTTTTT
TRBD1	TRBV10-3	.	TRBJ2-1	CAISEDWGQGGSYNEQFF	TGTGCCATCAGTGAGGATTGGGGACAGGGAGGATCCTACAATGAGCAGTTCTTC
TRBD2	TRBV28	.	TRBJ2-7	CATSTSGVPYEQYF	TGTGCCACCTCGACTAGCGGGGTGCCCTACGAGCAGTACTTC
.	TRBV9	.	TRBJ2-3	CASSKGGRQTDTQYF	TGTGCCAGCAGCAAAGGGGGGAGACAAACAGATACGCAGTATTTT
.	TRBV12-1	.	TRBJ2-5	CASSYPDGETQYF	TGTGCCAGCAGCTACCCGGACGGGGAGACCCAGTACTTC
.	TRBV7-6	.	TRBJ2-1	CASSPTTLGWNEQFF	TGTGCCAGCAGCCCTACGACATTGGGCTGGAATGAGCAGTTCTTC
.	TRBV6-5	.	TRBJ1-2	CASSYSASTNYGYTF	TGTGCCAGCAGTTACTCGGCATCCACTAACTATGGCTACACCTTC
TRBD1	TRBV6-5	.	TRBJ1-4	CASGQTGGTNEKLFF	TGTGCCAGCGGCCAAACAGGGGGCACTAATGAAAAACTGTTTTTT